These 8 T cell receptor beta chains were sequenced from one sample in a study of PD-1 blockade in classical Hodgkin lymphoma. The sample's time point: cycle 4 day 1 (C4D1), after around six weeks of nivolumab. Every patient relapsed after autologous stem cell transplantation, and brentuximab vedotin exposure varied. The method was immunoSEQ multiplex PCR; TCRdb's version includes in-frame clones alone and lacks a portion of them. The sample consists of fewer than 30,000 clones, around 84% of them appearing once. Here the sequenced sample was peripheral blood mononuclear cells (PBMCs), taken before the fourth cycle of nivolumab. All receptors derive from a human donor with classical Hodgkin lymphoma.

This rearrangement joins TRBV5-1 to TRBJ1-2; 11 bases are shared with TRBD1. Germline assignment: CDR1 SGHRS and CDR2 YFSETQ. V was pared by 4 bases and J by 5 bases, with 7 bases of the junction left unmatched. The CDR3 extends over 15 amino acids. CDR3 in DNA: TGCGCCAGCAGCCTTCCCGGGACAGGGGGGTATGGCTACACCTTC. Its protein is CASSLPGTGGYGYTF.

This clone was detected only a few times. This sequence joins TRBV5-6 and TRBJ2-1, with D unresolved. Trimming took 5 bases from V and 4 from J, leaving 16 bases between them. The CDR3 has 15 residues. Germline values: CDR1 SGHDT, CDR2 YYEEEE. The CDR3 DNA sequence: TGTGCCAGCAGTTCGCCCGGGTCTTTATACAATGAGCAGTTCTTC. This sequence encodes CASSSPGSLYNEQFF.

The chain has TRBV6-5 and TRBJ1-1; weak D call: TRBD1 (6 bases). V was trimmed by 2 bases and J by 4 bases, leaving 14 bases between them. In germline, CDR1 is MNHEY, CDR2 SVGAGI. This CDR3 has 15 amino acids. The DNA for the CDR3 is TGTGCCAGCAGTTACCGGGGGGCGAAGGGCACTGAAGCTTTCTTT. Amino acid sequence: CASSYRGAKGTEAFF.

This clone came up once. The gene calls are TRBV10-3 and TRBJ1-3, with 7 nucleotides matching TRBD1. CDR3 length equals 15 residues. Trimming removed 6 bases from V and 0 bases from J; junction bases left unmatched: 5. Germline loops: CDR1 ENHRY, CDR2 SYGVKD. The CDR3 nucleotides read TGTGCCATCAGGGCTAGGGACAGCTCTGGAAACACCATATATTTT. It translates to CAIRARDSSGNTIYF.

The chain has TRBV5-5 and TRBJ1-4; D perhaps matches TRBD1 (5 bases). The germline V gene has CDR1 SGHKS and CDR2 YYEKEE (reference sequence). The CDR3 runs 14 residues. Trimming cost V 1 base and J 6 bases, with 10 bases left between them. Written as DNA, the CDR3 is TGTGCCAGCAGCTTGTGGGCAGGGCATGAAAAACTGTTTTTT. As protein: CASSLWAGHEKLFF.

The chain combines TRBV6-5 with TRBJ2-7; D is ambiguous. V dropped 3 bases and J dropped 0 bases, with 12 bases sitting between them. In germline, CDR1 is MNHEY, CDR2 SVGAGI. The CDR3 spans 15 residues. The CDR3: CASSYSDTNSYEQYF. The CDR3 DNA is TGTGCCAGCAGTTATTCTGACACAAACTCCTACGAGCAGTACTTC.

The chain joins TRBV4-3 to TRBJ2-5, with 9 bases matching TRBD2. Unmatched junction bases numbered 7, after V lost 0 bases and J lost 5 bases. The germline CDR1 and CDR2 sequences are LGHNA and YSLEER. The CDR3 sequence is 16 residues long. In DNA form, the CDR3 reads TGCGCCAGCAGCCAAGATCGTGGGGCGGGAGGGGAGACCCAGTACTTC. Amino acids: CASSQDRGAGGETQYF.

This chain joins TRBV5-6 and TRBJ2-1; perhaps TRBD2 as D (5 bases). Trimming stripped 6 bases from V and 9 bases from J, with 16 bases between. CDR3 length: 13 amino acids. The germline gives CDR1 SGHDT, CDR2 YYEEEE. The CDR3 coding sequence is TGTGCCAGCAACCTACAGCGGCTCCCTGAGCAGTTCTTC. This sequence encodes CASNLQRLPEQFF.